The entry below describes one T cell receptor (beta chain). This sample was included in a study of T-cell reconstitution after alpha-beta-depleted transplantation in children. Preparation of the TCRbeta library used unique molecular identifiers. TCRdb ran MiXCR on the PCR reads and lists one entry per CDR3 protein. This sample has hundreds of thousands of distinct CDR3 sequences; approximately 15% occur once, and the top ten carry approximately 4.5%. V was shortened by 2 bases and J by 5 bases, with 21 bases between the two germline ends. Germline CDR1 SEHNR, CDR2 FQNEAQ (reference sequence). This CDR3 is built from 17 residues.

V is TRBV7-9 and J is TRBJ2-5; either TRBD1 or TRBD2 may fit D (6 bases each). The source material was PBMCs, mostly from graft donor cells, sampled 360 days after TCRalphabeta/CD19-depleted stem cell transplant. The clonotype comes from a male patient aged 5 to 17 who had a stem cell transplant for acute lymphoblastic leukemia, so the T cells may come from the graft donor. CDR3 bases: TGTGCCAGCAGCTTAAGCCTGGGGGGCGCTTCAGGGGAGACCCAGTACTTC. It is translated as CASSLSLGGASGETQYF. Using reference TRBV7-9 and TRBJ2-5 for the parts outside the CDR3, the full variable domain is DTGVSQNPRHKITKRGQNVTFRCDPISEHNRLYWYRQTLGQGPEFLTYFQNEAQLEKSRLLSDRFSAERPKGSFSTLEIQRTEQGDSAMYLCASSLSLGGASGETQYFGPGTRLLVL.